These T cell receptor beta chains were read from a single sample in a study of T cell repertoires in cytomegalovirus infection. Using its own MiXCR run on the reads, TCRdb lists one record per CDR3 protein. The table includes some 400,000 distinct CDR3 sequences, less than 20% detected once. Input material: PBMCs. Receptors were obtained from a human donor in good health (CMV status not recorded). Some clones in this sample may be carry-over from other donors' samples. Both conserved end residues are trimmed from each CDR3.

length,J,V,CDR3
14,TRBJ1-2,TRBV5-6,ASSLIGDRPESGYT
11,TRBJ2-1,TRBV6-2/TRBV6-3,ASKRTSTNEQF
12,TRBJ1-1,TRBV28,ASSSTAMNTEAF
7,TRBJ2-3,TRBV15,ATRDTQY
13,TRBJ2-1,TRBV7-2,ASSLGGTGFNEQF
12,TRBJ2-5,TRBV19,ASSIVAGEETQY
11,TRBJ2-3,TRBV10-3,AMGLAGTDTQY
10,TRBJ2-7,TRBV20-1,SARAQVLEQY
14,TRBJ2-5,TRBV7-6,ASSLLLAGTQETQY
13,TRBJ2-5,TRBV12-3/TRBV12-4,ASSSSGTIQETQY
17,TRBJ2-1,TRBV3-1,ASSQVLTKTSGVYNEQF
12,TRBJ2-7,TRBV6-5,ASSTSFGGREQY
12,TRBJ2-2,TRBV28,ASSLFREPGELF
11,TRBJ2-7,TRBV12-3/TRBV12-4,ASSQSSPYEQY
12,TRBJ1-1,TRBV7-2,ASSSPGPNTEAF
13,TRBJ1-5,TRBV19,ASSSAQGRNQPQH
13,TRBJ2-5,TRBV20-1,SARRPTEGMETQY
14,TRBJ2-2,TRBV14,ASSLTWTSTTGELF
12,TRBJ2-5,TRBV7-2,ASSLTRGAETQY
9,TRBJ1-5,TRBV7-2,ASSFPQPQH
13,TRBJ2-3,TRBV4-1,ASSQETTGSVTQY
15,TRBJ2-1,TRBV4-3,ASSQYGSGGIGNEQF
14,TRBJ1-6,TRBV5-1,ASSLEGRNYNSPLH
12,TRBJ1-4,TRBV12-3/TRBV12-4,ASSLGAGDEKLF
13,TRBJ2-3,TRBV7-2,ASSPSVGWTDTQY
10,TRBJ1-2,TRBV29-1,SALRRDYGYT
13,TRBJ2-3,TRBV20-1,SARHALAGTDTQY
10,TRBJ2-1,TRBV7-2,ASSYYTREQF
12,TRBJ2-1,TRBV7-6,ASSLAGEGNEQF
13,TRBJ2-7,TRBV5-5,ASSSMAGRSYEQY
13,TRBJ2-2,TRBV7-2,ASSFRGQGTGELF
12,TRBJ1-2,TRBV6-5,ASSYSEAGTSYT
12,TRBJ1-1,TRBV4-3,ASSLTSVNTEAF
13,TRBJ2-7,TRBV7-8,ASSSSRVTHYEQY
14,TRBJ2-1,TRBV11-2,ASSPLLAGGRNEQF
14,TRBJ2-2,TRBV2,ASSSQGVRNTGELF
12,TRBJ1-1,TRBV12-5,ASGLSPYPFGAF
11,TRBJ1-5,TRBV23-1,AQMGQHNQPQH
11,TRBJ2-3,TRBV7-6,ASAPTLGTTQY
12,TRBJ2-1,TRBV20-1,SARRERGLNEQF
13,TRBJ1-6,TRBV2,ASRRGGTENSPLH
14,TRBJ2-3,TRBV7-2,ASSWGQGARADTQY
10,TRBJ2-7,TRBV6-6,ASRTGGYEQY
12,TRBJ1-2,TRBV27,ASSLGGRGYGYT
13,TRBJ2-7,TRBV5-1,ASSLGGSKVNEQY
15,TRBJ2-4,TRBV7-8,ASSLAAPGFAKNIQY
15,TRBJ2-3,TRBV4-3,ASSQGVRVPSTDTQY
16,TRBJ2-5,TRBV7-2,ASSPSLAGYTGSETQY
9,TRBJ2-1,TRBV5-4,ANSSPGEQF
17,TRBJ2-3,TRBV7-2,ASSLLPSSGIGEADTQY
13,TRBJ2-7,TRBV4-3,ASSQVGTGGYEQY
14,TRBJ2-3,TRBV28,ASSHPRGQGTDTQY
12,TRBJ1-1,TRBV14,ASSPGRGRSEAF
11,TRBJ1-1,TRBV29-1,SVDGGRGTEAF
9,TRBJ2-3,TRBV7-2,ASSKTDTQY